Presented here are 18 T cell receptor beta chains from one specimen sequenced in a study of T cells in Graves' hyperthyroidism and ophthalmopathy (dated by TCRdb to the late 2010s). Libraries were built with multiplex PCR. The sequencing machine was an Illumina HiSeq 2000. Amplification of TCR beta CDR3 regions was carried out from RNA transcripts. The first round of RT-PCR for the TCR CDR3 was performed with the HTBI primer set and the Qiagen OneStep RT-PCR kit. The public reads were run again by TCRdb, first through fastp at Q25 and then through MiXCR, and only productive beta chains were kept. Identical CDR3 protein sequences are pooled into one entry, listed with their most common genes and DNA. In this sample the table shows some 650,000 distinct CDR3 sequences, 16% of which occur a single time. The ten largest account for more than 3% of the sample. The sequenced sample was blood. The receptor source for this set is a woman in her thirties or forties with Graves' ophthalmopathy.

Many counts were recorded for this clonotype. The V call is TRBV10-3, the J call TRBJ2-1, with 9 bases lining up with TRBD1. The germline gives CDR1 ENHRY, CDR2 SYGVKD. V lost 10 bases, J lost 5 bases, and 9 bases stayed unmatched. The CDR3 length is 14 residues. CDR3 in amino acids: CATKPGQGDNEQFF. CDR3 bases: TGTGCCACCAAACCGGGACAGGGAGACAATGAGCAGTTCTTC.

Here the CDR3 DNA reads TGCAGCGTCCAAAAAGACAGGGGCTACGAGCAGTACTTC. As protein: CSVQKDRGYEQYF. The V gene is TRBV29-1, the J gene TRBJ2-7; the match to TRBD1 covers 8 bases. CDR1 is SQVTM and CDR2 is ANQGSEA in the germline V gene. The J segment lost 3 bases and the V segment lost 6 bases, leaving 7 bases of the junction unmatched. The CDR3 is made up of 13 amino acids.

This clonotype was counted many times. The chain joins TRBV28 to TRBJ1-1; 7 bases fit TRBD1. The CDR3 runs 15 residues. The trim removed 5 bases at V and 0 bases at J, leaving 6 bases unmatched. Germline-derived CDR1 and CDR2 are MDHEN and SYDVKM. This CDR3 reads CASSLNRGMNTEAFF. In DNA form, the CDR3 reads TGTGCCAGCAGTCTTAACAGGGGAATGAACACTGAAGCTTTCTTT. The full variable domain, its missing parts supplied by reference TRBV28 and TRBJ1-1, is DVKVTQSSRYLVKRTGEKVFLECVQDMDHENMFWYRQDPGLGLRLIYFSYDVKMKEKGDIPEGYSVSREKKERFSLILESASTNQTSMYLCASSLNRGMNTEAFFGQGTRLTVV.

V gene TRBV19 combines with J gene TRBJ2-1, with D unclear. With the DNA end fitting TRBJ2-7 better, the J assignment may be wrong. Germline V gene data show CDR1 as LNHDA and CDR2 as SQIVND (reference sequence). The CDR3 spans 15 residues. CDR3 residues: CASHNVESSYNEQYF. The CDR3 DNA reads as TGTGCCAGCCACAACGTGGAGAGCTCCTACAATGAGCAGTACTTC.

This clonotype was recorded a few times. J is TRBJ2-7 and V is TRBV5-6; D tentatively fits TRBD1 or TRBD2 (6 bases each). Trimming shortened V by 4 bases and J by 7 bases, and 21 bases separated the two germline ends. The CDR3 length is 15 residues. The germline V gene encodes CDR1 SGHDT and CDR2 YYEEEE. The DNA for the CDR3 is TGTGCCAGCAGCCTCTGGAGGGGGGACCCGGCGGAGCAGTACTTC. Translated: CASSLWRGDPAEQYF.

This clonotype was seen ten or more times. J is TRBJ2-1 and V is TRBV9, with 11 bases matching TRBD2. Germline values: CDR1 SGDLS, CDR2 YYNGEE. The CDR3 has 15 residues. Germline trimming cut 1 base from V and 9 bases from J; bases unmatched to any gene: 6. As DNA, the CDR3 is TGTGCCAGCAGCGTAACTACTAGCGGGAGCCTTGAGCAGTTCTTC. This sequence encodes CASSVTTSGSLEQFF.

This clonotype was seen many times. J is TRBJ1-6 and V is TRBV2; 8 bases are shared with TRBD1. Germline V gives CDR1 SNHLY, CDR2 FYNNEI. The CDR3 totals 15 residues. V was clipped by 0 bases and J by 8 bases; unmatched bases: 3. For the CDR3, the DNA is TGTGCCAGCAGTGAAGCGGACAGGGTAGATTCACCCCTCCACTTT. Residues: CASSEADRVDSPLHF.

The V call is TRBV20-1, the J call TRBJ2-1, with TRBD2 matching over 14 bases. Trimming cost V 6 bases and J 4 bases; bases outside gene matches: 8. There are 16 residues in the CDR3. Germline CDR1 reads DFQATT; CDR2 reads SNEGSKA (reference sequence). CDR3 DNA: TGCAGTGCCGACGGGACTAGCGGGGGAGATTACAATGAGCAGTTCTTC. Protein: CSADGTSGGDYNEQFF.

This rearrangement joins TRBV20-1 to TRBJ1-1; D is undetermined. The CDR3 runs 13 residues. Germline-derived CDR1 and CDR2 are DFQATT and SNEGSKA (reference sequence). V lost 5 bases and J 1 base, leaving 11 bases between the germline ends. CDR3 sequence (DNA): TGCAGTGCTTTAGGCTGGGAGAACACTGAAGCTTTCTTT. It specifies CSALGWENTEAFF.

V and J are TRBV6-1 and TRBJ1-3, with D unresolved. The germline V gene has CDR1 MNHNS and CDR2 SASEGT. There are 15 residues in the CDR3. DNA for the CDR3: TGTGCTACTACTAGGGCCTTTTCTCTTGGAAACACCATATATTTT. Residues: CATTRAFSLGNTIYF.

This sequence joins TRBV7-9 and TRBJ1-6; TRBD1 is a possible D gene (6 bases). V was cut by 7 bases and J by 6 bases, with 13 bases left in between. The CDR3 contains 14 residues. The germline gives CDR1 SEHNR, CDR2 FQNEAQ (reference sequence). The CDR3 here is CASNRDIGNSPLHF. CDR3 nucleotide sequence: TGTGCCAGCAACCGGGACATTGGTAATTCACCCCTCCACTTT.

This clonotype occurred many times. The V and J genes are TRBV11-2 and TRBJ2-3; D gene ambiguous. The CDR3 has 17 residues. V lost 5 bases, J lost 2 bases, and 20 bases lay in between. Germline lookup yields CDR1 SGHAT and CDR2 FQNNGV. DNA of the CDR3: TGTGCCAGCAGCAGCTCCCCCACCAGCCGGACCACAGATACGCAGTATTTT. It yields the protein CASSSSPTSRTTDTQYF.

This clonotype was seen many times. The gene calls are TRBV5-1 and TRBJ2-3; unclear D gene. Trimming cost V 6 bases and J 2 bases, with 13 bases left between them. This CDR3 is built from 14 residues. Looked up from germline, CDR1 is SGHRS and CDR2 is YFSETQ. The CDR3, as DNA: TGCGCCAGCACCCTAGGTTGGCCCACAGATACGCAGTATTTT. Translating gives CASTLGWPTDTQYF.

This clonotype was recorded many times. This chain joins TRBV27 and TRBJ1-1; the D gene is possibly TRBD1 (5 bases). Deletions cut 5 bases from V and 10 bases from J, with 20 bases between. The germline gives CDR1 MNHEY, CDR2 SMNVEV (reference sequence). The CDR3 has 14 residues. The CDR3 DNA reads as TGTGCCAGCAGTCCTGTGGGGACGCCTCTAGGAGCTTTCTTT. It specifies CASSPVGTPLGAFF.

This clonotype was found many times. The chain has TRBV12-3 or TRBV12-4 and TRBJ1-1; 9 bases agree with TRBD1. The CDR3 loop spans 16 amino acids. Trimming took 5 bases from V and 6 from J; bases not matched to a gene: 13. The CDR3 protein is CASSPHRDRDRAEAFF. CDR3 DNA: TGTGCCAGCAGTCCACACCGGGACAGGGATAGGGCTGAAGCTTTCTTT.

CDR3 sequence: CASSQEWIIAGGGIGEQFF. CDR3 nucleotides: TGTGCCAGCAGCCAAGAGTGGATAATAGCGGGAGGAGGAATAGGCGAGCAGTTCTTC. The chain joins TRBV3-1 to TRBJ2-1, with TRBD2 matching over 10 bases. Germline V CDR1 and CDR2: LGHDT, YNNKEL (reference sequence). J was trimmed by 10 bases and V by 0 bases; bases with no gene match: 18. The CDR3 runs 19 residues.

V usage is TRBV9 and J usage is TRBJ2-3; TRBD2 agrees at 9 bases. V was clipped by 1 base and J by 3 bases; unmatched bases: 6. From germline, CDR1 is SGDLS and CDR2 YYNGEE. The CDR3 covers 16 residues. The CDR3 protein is CASSVYAGGQTDTQYF. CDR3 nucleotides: TGTGCCAGCAGCGTATACGCGGGGGGGCAAACAGATACGCAGTATTTT.

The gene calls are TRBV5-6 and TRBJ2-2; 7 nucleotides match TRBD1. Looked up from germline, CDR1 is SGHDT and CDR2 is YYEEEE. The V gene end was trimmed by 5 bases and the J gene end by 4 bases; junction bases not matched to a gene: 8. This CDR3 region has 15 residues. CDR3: CASSPTGVGTGELFF. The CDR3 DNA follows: TGTGCCAGCAGTCCAACAGGGGTAGGCACCGGGGAGCTGTTTTTT.